These T cell receptor beta chains were read from a single sample in a study of control samples from healthy donors and cancer patients. TCRdb's table, derived via immunoSEQ multiplex PCR, lists solely in-frame clones and lacks some. The profile shows approximately 20,000 clones, roughly 84% of them singletons. Sample: PBMCs. The receptors were sampled from a man in his sixties with colorectal cancer. Both conserved end residues are trimmed from each CDR3.

cdr3_aa v_call
ASSDYLHTDTQY TRBV13
ASSEKTGANTGELF TRBV6-1
ASSPSGGGSDTQY TRBV13
ASIIVRNTEAF TRBV2
ASSLEGRREAF TRBV5-1
ASSEYYPGGTQY TRBV6-1
ASSPSGGVFDTQY TRBV7-9
ARSLSLVVNGNQPQH TRBV5-3
ASSLSGAGDTQY TRBV5-4
ASSKTRQTSGANVLT TRBV6-2/TRBV6-3
ASSPGAGGNEQF TRBV27
ASSPGPSGGEETQY TRBV9
ASRADSLNTEAF TRBV6-5
ASSADGGTEAF TRBV9
ASSESYQNNEQF TRBV10-2
ASSEREASEYGYT TRBV6-1
ASSPTVRDTQY TRBV5-1
AWSGRGEAF TRBV30
ASSLNRQETQY TRBV12-3/TRBV12-4
ASSLESGGTDTQY TRBV11-3
SAGDYEQY TRBV20-1
ATSDSRQGNQPQH TRBV24-1
ASSFWESYNEQF TRBV5-1
ASSPGTGKINTIY TRBV7-9
ASSARGTVFGLANTGELF TRBV6-1
ASSEESGELF TRBV2
ASSLEGGSNQPQH TRBV5-1